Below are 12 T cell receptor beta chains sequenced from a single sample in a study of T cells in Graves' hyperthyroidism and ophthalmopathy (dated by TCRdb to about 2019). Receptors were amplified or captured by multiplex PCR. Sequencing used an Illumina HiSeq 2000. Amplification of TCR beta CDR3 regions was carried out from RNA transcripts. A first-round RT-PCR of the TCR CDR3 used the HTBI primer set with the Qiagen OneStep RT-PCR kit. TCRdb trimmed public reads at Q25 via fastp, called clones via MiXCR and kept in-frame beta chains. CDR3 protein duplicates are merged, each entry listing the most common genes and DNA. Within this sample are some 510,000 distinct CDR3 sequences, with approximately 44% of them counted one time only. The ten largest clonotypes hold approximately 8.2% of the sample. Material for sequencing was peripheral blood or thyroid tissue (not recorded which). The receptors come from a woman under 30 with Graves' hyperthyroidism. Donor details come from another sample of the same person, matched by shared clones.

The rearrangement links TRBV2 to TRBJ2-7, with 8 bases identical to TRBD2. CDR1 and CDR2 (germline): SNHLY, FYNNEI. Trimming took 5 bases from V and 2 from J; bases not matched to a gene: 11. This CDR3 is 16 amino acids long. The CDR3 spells CASSLALTSGPYEQYF. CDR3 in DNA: TGTGCCAGCAGTTTAGCGCTAACTAGCGGCCCCTACGAGCAGTACTTC.

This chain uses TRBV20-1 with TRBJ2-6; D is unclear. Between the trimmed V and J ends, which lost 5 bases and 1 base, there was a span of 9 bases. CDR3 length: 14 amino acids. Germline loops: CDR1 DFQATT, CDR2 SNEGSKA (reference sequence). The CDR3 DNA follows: TGCAGTGCTGGGGAAGCTTCTGGGGCCAACGTCCTGACTTTC. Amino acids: CSAGEASGANVLTF.

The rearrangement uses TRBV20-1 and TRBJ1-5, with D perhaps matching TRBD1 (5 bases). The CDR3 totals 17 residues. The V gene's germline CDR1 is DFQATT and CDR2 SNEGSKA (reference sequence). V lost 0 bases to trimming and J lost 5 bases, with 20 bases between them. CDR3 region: CSARDRPWGGGDQPQHF. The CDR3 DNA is TGCAGTGCTAGAGATCGGCCGTGGGGTGGAGGGGATCAGCCCCAGCATTTT.

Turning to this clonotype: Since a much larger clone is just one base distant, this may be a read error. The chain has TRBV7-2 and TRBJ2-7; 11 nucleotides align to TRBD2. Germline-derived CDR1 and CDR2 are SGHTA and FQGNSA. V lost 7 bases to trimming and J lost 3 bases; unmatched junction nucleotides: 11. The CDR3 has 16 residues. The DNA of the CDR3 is TGTGCCAGCACCCCTCCAATACTAGCGGGAGTCTACGAGCAGTACTTC. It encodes CASTPPILAGVYEQYF.

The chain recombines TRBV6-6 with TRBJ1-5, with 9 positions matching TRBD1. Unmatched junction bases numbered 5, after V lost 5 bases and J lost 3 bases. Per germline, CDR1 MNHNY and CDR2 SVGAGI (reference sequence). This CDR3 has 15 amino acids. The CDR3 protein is CASSEDRGYNQPQHF. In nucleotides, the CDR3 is TGTGCCAGCAGTGAAGACAGGGGGTACAATCAGCCCCAGCATTTT.

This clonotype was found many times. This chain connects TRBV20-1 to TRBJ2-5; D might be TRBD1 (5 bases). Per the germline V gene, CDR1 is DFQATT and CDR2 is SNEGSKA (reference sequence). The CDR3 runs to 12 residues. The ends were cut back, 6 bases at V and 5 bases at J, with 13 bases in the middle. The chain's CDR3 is CSATDTTETQYF. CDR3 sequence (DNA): TGCAGTGCCACGGACACAACGGAGACCCAGTACTTC.

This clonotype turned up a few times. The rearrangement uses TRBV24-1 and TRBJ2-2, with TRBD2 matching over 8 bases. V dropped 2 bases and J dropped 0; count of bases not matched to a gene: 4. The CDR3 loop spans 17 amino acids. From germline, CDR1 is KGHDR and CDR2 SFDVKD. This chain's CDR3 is CATSDWKTSANTGELFF. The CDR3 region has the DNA TGTGCCACCAGTGATTGGAAGACTAGCGCGAACACCGGGGAGCTGTTTTTT.

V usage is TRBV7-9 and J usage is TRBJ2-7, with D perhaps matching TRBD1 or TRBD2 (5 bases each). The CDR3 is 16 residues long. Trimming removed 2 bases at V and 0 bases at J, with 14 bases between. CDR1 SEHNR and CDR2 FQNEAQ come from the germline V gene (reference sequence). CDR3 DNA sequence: TGTGCCAGCAGCTTAACCCTCGGGGCCCACTCCTACGAGCAGTACTTC. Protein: CASSLTLGAHSYEQYF.

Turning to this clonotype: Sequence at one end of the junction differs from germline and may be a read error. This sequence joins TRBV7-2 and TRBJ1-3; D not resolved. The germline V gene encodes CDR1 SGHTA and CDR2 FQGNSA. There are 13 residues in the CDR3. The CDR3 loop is CASSQVSRNTIYF. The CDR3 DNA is TGCGCCAGCAGCCAGGTCTCTAGAAACACCATATATTTT.

The CDR3 sequence is CASSFASGTGRETQYF. The CDR3 DNA reads as TGTGCCAGCAGCTTTGCTAGCGGGACAGGGAGGGAGACCCAGTACTTC. The rearrangement joins TRBV9 to TRBJ2-5; D is perhaps TRBD1 or TRBD2 (9 bases each). The V and J ends lost 4 bases and 5 bases respectively, with 21 bases between them. The CDR3 spans 16 residues. CDR1 is SGDLS, CDR2 YYNGEE, per germline.

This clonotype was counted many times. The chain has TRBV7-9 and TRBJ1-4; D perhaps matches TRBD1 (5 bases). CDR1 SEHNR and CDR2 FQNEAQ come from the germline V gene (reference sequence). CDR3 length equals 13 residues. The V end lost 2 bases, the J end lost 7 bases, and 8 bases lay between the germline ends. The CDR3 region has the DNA TGTGCCAGCAGCTTAACCCAGGGTGAAAAACTGTTTTTT. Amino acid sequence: CASSLTQGEKLFF. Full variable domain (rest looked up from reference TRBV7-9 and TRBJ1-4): DTGVSQNPRHKITKRGQNVTFRCDPISEHNRLYWYRQTLGQGPEFLTYFQNEAQLEKSRLLSDRFSAERPKGSFSTLEIQRTEQGDSAMYLCASSLTQGEKLFFGSGTQLSVL.

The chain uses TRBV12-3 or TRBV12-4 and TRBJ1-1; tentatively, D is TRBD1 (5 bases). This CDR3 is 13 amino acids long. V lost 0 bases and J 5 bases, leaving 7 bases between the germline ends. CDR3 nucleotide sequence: TGTGCCAGCAGTTTAGCAGGGGTGACTGAAGCTTTCTTT. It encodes CASSLAGVTEAFF.